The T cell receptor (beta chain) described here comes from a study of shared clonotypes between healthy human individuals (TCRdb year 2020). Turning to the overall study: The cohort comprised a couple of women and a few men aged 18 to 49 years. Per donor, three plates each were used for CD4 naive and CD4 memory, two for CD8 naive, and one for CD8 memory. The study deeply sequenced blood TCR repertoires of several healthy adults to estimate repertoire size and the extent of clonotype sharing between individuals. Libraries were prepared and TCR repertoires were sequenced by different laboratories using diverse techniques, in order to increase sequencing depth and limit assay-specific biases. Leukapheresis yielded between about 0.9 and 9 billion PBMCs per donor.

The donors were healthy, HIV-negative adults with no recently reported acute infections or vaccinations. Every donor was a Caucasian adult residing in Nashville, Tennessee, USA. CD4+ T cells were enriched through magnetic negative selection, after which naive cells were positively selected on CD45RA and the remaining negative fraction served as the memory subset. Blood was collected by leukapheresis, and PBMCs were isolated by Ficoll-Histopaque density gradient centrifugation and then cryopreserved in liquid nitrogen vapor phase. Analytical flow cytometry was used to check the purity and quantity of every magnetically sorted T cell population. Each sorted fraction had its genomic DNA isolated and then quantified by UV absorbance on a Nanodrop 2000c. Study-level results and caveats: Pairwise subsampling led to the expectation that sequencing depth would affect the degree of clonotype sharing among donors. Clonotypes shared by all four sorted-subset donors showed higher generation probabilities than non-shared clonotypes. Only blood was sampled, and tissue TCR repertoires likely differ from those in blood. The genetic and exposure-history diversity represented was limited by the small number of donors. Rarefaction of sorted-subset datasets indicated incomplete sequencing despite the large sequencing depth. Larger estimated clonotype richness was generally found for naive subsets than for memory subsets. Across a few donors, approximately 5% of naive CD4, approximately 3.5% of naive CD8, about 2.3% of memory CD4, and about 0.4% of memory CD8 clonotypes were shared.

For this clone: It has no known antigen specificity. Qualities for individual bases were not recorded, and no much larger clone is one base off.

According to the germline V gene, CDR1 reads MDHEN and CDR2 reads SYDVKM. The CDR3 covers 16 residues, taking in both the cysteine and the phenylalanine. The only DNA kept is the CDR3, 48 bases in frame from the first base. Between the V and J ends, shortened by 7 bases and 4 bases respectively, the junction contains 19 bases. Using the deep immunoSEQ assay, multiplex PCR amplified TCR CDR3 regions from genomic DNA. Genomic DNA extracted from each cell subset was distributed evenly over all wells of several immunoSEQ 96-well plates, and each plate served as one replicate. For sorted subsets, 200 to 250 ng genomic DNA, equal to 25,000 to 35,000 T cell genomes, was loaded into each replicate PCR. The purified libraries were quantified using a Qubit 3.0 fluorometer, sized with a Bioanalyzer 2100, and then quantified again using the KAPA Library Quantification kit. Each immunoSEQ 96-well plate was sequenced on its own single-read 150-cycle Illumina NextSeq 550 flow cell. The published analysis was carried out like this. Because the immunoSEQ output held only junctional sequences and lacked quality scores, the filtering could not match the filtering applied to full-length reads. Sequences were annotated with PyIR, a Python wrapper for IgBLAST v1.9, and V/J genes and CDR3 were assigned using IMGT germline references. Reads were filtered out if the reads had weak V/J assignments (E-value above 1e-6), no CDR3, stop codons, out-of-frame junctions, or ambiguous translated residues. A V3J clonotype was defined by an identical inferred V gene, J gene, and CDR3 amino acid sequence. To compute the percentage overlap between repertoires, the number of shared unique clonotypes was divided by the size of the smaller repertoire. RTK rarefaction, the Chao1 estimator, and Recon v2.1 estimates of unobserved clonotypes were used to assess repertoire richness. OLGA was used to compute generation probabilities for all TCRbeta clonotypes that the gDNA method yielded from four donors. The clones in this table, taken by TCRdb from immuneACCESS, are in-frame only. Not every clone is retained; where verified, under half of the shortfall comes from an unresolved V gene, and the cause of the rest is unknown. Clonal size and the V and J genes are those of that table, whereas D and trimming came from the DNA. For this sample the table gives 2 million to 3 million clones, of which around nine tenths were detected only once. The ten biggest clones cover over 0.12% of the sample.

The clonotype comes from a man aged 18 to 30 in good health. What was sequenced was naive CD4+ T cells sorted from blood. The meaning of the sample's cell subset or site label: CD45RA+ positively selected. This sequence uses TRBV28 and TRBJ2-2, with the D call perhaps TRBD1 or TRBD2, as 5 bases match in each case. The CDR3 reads CASTWGDRGGTGELFF. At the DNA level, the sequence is TGTGCCAGCACCTGGGGAGACCGGGGCGGCACCGGGGAGCTGTTTTTT.